This TCR beta chain stems from a study of beta chain features in type 1 diabetes. Since all of the isolated RNA was reverse transcribed, expressed TCRB transcripts were what got sequenced. The table came from immunoSEQ multiplex PCR; TCRdb's copy has only in-frame clones and leaves some out. The repertoire has around 99,000 clones, almost 40% of them found once; the top ten carry roughly 0.059%. Study-wide results and caveats: VDJ junctions from type 1 diabetes patients carried fewer insertions and larger deletions. In every one of the four CD4+ subsets, TCRB CDR3s were moderately but significantly shorter in Type 1 diabetes patients. Naive, central memory and Treg TCRB repertoires seemed to resemble each other more closely in patients than they did in healthy donors.

With respect to this clone: Its antigen is as yet unknown.

The sequenced sample consisted of stem cell memory CD4+ T cells from blood. The clonotype was recovered from a woman aged 18-29 years in good health.

The CDR3, as DNA: TGTGCCAGCAGCACGGCGGGGACTAGGCCCTACAATGAGCAGTTCTTC. This codes for CASSTAGTRPYNEQFF. The chain recombines TRBV11-2 with TRBJ2-1, with TRBD2 matching 8 bases. Germline values: CDR1 SGHAT, CDR2 FQNNGV. The ends lost 5 bases at V and 2 bases at J; junction bases unmatched: 8. This CDR3 spans 16 amino acids.